A single T cell receptor (beta chain) is shown here with its context. Sequencing used immunoSEQ multiplex PCR; TCRdb keeps in-frame clones, though not all of them. The data contain about 320,000 clones, around 84% of them singletons. The data derive from a study of blood T cell repertoires in COVID-19. This sequence was found in a woman aged 18-30 years who had recovered from COVID-19. The material sequenced was PBMCs or T cells enriched from blood (not recorded which).

The CDR3 DNA reads as TGTGCCAGCAGTTATACAGGAGGGAGGCCCACTGAAGCTTTCTTT. This encodes CASSYTGGRPTEAFF. J is TRBJ1-1 and V is TRBV6-5, with D tentatively TRBD1 (5 bases). V was cut by 3 bases and J by 4 bases, with 15 bases left in between. Per the germline V gene, CDR1 is MNHEY and CDR2 is SVGAGI. The CDR3 contains 15 residues.